This is a list of T cell receptor beta chains from one sample in a study of blood T cells in healthy people across ages. TCRdb ran MiXCR on the 5' RACE reads and lists one entry per CDR3 protein. The sample lists approximately 940,000 distinct CDR3 sequences; around 48% were seen once. The sequenced sample consisted of blood. These receptors originate from a man aged 25 to 45 in good health. Each CDR3 is given with its conserved first and last residue. D genes are given only for firm matches. Not all rows give a size; the values are once, few, many and, for expanded clones, a class.

j_call clone_size v_call d_call cdr3_aa cdr3_nt
TRBJ1-5 - TRBV7-2 - CASSLFEDQPQHF TGTGCCAGCAGCTTATTCGAAGATCAGCCCCAGCATTTT
TRBJ2-4 few TRBV28 - CASSFEFWGREVLASAKNIQYF TGTGCCAGCAGTTTTGAGTTCTGGGGCAGGGAGGTGCTAGCCTCAGCCAAAAACATTCAGTACTTC
TRBJ2-1 - TRBV7-2 - CASSVAETQFF TGTGCCAGCAGCGTAGCGGAGACCCAGTTCTTC
TRBJ1-2 few TRBV12-3/TRBV12-4 TRBD1 CASNLQGGTYGYTF TGTGCCAGCAATCTACAGGGGGGCACCTATGGCTACACCTTC
TRBJ2-3 - TRBV20-1 - CSASSRVADTQYF TGCAGTGCTAGCTCAAGGGTGGCAGATACGCAGTATTTT
TRBJ1-6 - TRBV9 - CASSVGTVGSPLHF TGTGCCAGCAGCGTAGGGACAGTTGGTTCACCCCTCCACTTT
TRBJ2-1 - TRBV20-1 - CSARPPSRGRTEQFF TGCAGTGCTAGACCCCCATCCCGGGGACGTACTGAGCAGTTCTTC
TRBJ1-3 - TRBV4-3 TRBD1 CASSQGTGPGGSGNTIYF TGCGCCAGCAGCCAAGGGACAGGCCCCGGGGGCTCTGGAAACACCATATATTTT
TRBJ2-3 few TRBV20-1 - CSAIRVTVSTDTQYF TGCAGTGCTATTCGAGTGACAGTTAGCACAGATACGCAGTATTTT
TRBJ2-4 - TRBV12-3/TRBV12-4 - CASEKVGGVKNIQYF TGTGCCAGCGAAAAAGTCGGCGGGGTGAAAAACATTCAGTACTTC
TRBJ2-3 once TRBV28 - CASSGALYTQYF TGTGCCAGCAGCGGAGCGCTGTATACGCAGTATTTT
TRBJ1-2 once TRBV7-2 - CASSPIPDSYYGYTF TGTGCCAGCAGCCCCATCCCCGACAGTTACTATGGCTACACCTTC
TRBJ1-4 - TRBV5-1 TRBD1 CASSLMGTGNEKLFF TGCGCCAGCAGCTTGATGGGGACAGGGAATGAAAAACTGTTTTTT
TRBJ1-2 - TRBV12-3/TRBV12-4 TRBD1 CASSEQGAAPRGYTF TGTGCCAGCAGCGAACAGGGGGCGGCTCCTCGGGGCTACACCTTC
TRBJ2-3 many TRBV29-1 - CSVTGQSAQDTQYF TGCAGCGTTACAGGACAAAGTGCCCAAGATACGCAGTATTTT
TRBJ1-5 few TRBV3-1 - CASSLHTGAVPQHF TGTGCCAGCAGCCTTCACACCGGAGCAGTGCCCCAGCATTTT
TRBJ1-2 few TRBV5-1 TRBD1 CASSQITGTGGILTF TGCGCCAGCAGCCAAATTACCGGGACAGGGGGCATACTCACCTTC
TRBJ1-2 - TRBV7-2 - CASSLVPGAGGYTF TGTGCCAGCAGCTTAGTCCCGGGGGCGGGAGGCTACACCTTC
TRBJ1-2 few TRBV7-2 - CASSLKTNYGYTF TGTGCCAGCAGCTTAAAAACGAACTATGGCTACACCTTC
TRBJ2-1 - TRBV6-2/TRBV6-3 TRBD2 CASRLAGGPNEQFF TGTGCCAGCAGGCTAGCGGGGGGGCCCAATGAGCAGTTCTTC
TRBJ2-7 - TRBV21-1 - CASSIGRAHRVLGEQYF TGTGCCAGCAGCATCGGGAGGGCTCACAGGGTACTCGGCGAGCAGTACTTC
TRBJ1-4 - TRBV9 TRBD1 CASSVSHGTGEKLFF TGTGCCAGCAGCGTATCCCATGGGACAGGCGAAAAACTGTTTTTT
TRBJ2-3 - TRBV20-1 - CSARVSRVQDTQYF TGCAGTGCTAGAGTGTCCAGGGTACAAGATACGCAGTATTTT
TRBJ1-2 - TRBV20-1 - CSARDPPAGANGYTF TGCAGTGCTAGGGATCCCCCGGCAGGGGCTAATGGCTACACCTTC
TRBJ1-2 - TRBV28 TRBD1 CASSTMTRGPNYGYTF TGTGCCAGCAGTACGATGACCAGGGGGCCAAACTATGGCTACACCTTC
TRBJ2-7 - TRBV7-2 - CASSYWAFDEQYF TGTGCCAGCAGCTATTGGGCCTTCGACGAGCAGTACTTC
TRBJ2-7 once TRBV19 - CASSIAGQWSYEQYF TGTGCCAGTAGTATAGCCGGACAGTGGAGCTACGAGCAGTACTTC
TRBJ2-5 few TRBV5-5 TRBD2 CASSLDGGRAETQYF TGTGCCAGCAGCTTGGACGGGGGGAGGGCAGAGACCCAGTACTTC
TRBJ2-3 few TRBV7-2 - CASSHTLLRDTQYF TGTGCCAGCAGCCACACCCTCCTGAGAGATACGCAGTATTTT
TRBJ1-1 - TRBV5-1 - CASSFGDTVTEAFF TGCGCCAGCAGCTTCGGGGATACGGTCACTGAAGCTTTCTTT
TRBJ2-1 - TRBV7-2 TRBD2 CASSMGLAGAGEQFF TGTGCCAGCAGTATGGGACTAGCGGGTGCTGGGGAGCAGTTCTTC
TRBJ1-4 - TRBV21-1 - CASSERDRANEKLFF TGTGCCAGCAGCGAACGGGACAGAGCTAATGAAAAACTGTTTTTT
TRBJ2-7 - TRBV28 TRBD1 CASSPTEYDRAGSYEQYF TGTGCCAGCAGTCCCACCGAATACGACAGGGCGGGCTCCTACGAGCAGTACTTC
TRBJ1-5 - TRBV20-1 - CSAEQGIGQPQHF TGCAGTGCTGAACAGGGAATCGGTCAGCCCCAGCATTTT
TRBJ2-3 - TRBV3-1 - CASSHSGTQSTDTQYF TGTGCCAGCAGCCACTCCGGGACACAGTCCACAGATACGCAGTATTTT
TRBJ2-3 - TRBV7-2 - CASSLEDRYTDTQYF TGTGCCAGCAGCTTAGAGGACAGATACACAGATACGCAGTATTTT
TRBJ2-7 few TRBV20-1 - CSASAGTSNPYEQYF TGCAGTGCTAGTGCCGGGACATCGAACCCCTACGAGCAGTACTTC
TRBJ1-1 - TRBV28 - CASSLWKGVGGRETEAFF TGTGCCAGCAGTTTATGGAAGGGGGTAGGGGGGAGAGAAACTGAAGCTTTCTTT
TRBJ2-7 - TRBV2 - CASRTSRTAAFYEQYF TGTGCCAGCAGGACGTCAAGGACAGCCGCTTTCTACGAGCAGTACTTC
TRBJ2-4 - TRBV18 - CASSPQDRIQQYF TGTGCCAGCTCACCACAAGACAGGATCCAGCAGTACTTC